The clone carrying this T cell receptor (beta chain) was counted ten times or more. Its antigen is undetermined. The source of the sample is a study of spatial heterogeneity in lung cancer. Across the study: Fewer alpha-chain than beta-chain sequences were consistently detected.

A unique molecular identifier was attached to every TCR cDNA molecule. MiXCR, applied by TCRdb to the 5' RACE reads, yields one record per CDR3 protein. The sample holds tens of thousands of distinct CDR3 sequences, 10% to 15% seen once. The CDR3 has 14 residues. The V end was cut by 5 bases, the J end by 3 bases, with 13 bases between. The germline V gene has CDR1 SNHLY and CDR2 FYNNEI. The time point was: blood at routine non-recurrence follow-up after resection. Whole RNA was taken from tumor, nontumor lung or frozen PBMC; it was then sequenced unsorted. Regarding the study as a whole: Circulating ubiquitous expanded tumor TCRs were observed more frequently at resection than at follow-up.

V is TRBV2 and J is TRBJ1-1; a weak D match, TRBD1 (6 bases). The sample consisted of PBMCs, taken at follow-up. This receptor was taken from a male donor with early-stage non-small cell lung cancer. CDR3 sequence reads: CASSPWGADTEAFF. CDR3 sequence (DNA): TGTGCCAGCAGTCCCTGGGGGGCGGACACTGAAGCTTTCTTT.